This is a list of T cell receptor delta chains from one sample in a study of gamma-delta chains in newborns, infants, children. TCRdb reanalysed the reads with CATT. The sample includes 8,500 to 10,000 delta-chain clones, more than 20% of them seen just once. Specimen: blood. Source of these receptors: a child who was a newborn, infant or young child, either healthy, febrile or measles-vaccinated (not recorded which). CDR3s include the opening cysteine and the closing phenylalanine or tryptophan. A D gene is named only where the DNA matches it firmly. Size tells how often a clone was seen (once, few, many) or the class of an expanded clone, and some rows leave it out.

V	J	D	size	length	DNA	CDR3
TRDV2	TRDJ1	TRDD3	few	15	TGTGCCTGTGACACACTGGGGGATACCACCGATAAACTCATCTTT	CACDTLGDTTDKLIF
TRDV2	TRDJ1	TRDD3	few	16	TGTGCCTGTGAGTTACTGGGGGGTCAGTACACCGATAAACTCATCTTT	CACELLGGQYTDKLIF
TRDV2	TRDJ1	TRDD3	few	20	TGTGCCTGTGACACCGTTGGGCTGGGGGCCCCGGCGTTGGAAACCGATAAACTCATCTTT	CACDTVGLGAPALETDKLIF
TRDV2	TRDJ1	TRDD3	few	19	TGTGCCTGTGACACCGTAGGCACTGGGGGATTACTTTACACCGGTAAACTCATCTTT	CACDTVGTGGLLYTGKLIF
TRDV2	TRDJ1	TRDD3	few	15	TGCGCCTGTGACCTACTGGGGGATAGAACCGATAAACTCATCTTT	CACDLLGDRTDKLIF
TRDV2	TRDJ3	NA	NA	17	TGTGCCTGTGACACGACTGTCATCTCCTGGGACACCCGACAGATGTTTTTC	CACDTTVISWDTRQMFF
TRDV2	TRDJ3	TRDD3	NA	20	TGTGCCTGTGACAGTACTACTGGGGGCGCAAACTCCTGGGACACCCGACAGATGTTTTTC	CACDSTTGGANSWDTRQMFF
TRDV2	TRDJ1	TRDD3	few	18	TGTGCCTGTGACCCCCTCCTTACTGGGGGAAAGTACACCGATAAACTCATCTTT	CACDPLLTGGKYTDKLIF
TRDV2	TRDJ1	NA	NA	13	TGTGCCTGTGACAAATTACTAGCCGATAAACTCATCTTT	CACDKLLADKLIF
TRDV1	TRDJ1	NA	NA	19	TGTGCTCTTGGGGTGTCTTCCCCGGGGGTCTGGTGTGGCGCCGATAAACTCATCTTT	CALGVSSPGVWCGADKLIF
TRDV2	TRDJ3	TRDD3	NA	21	TGTGCCTGTGACACCGCGATGGGGGATACGCGCGCCTCCTGGGACACCCGACAGATGTTTTTC	CACDTAMGDTRASWDTRQMFF
TRDV2	TRDJ3	TRDD3	NA	21	TGTGCCTGTGACACCCCTCCCACTGGGGACCTAAGCTCCTGGGCCACCCGACAGATGTTTTTC	CACDTPPTGDLSSWATRQMFF
TRDV2	TRDJ1	NA	few	17	TGTGCCTGTGACACCCTTCGCGGTGGGCTGGGTACCGATAAACTCATCTTT	CACDTLRGGLGTDKLIF
TRDV2	TRDJ1	NA	NA	23	TGTGCCTGTGACAATTTCGGGGCTTCCTCCCCTCCTTGGGAGATTATTTACACCGATAAACTCATCTTT	CACDNFGASSPPWEIIYTDKLIF
TRDV2	TRDJ1	TRDD3	few	18	TGTGCCTGTGACACGATCTTACTGGGGGCCATGTACACCGATAAACTCATCTTT	CACDTILLGAMYTDKLIF
TRDV2	TRDJ1	TRDD3	few	15	TGCGCCTGTGACACCGTGGGGGATACGGTCGGGAAACTCATCTTT	CACDTVGDTVGKLIF
TRDV2	TRDJ3	TRDD3	NA	26	TGTGCCTGTGACACCGTGGGAGAGAGTGGTACTGGGGGATACCGAGATTACTCCTGGGACACCCGACAGATGTTTTTC	CACDTVGESGTGGYRDYSWDTRQMFF
TRDV2	TRDJ1	TRDD3	NA	23	TGTGCCTGTGACACTATGGAGAGGCCCGTACTGGGGGATATGGAATCCCACACCGATAAACTCATCTTT	CACDTMERPVLGDMESHTDKLIF
TRDV1	TRDJ1	NA	NA	19	TGTGCTATTGTGCCTACGGGGGCCGTGGGGGTCAAGTACACCGATAAACCCATCTTT	CAIVPTGAVGVKYTDKPIF
TRDV2	TRDJ1	TRDD3	NA	20	TGTGCCTGTGACACGCTACGGAAAAGTACTGGGGGTCCTTACACCGATAAACTCATCTTT	CACDTLRKSTGGPYTDKLIF
TRDV2	TRDJ1	TRDD3	few	15	TGTGCCTGTGACCCACTCCCCAGGTCTGGGGGATGGCTCATCTTT	CACDPLPRSGGWLIF
TRDV2	TRDJ1	TRDD2	NA	21	TGTGCCTGTGATCAAATGGCCTTCCTACTACCCTCAGGAGATTACACCGATAAACTCATCTTT	CACDQMAFLLPSGDYTDKLIF
TRDV1	TRDJ1	TRDD3	few	22	TGTGCTCTTGGGGAGCTCAACGCCCCCCCCCGTGTACTGGGGACGTACACCGATAAACTCATCTTT	CALGELNAPPRVLGTYTDKLIF
TRDV2	TRDJ2	TRDD3	medium-sized	19	TGTGCCTGTGACACCTCAGGGCTGGGGGCTACAGCTTTGACAGCACAACTCTTCTTT	CACDTSGLGATALTAQLFF